These T cell receptor beta chains were read from a single sample in a study of memory CD8 T cells in hepatitis C reinfection. Libraries were prepared by immunoSEQ multiplex PCR; TCRdb keeps only in-frame clonotypes and omits some of them. The data show tens of thousands of clones, over 85% seen once. Sequencing was done on a sample of naive CD8+ T cells sorted from blood. Receptors originate from a man aged 18 to 29 with hepatitis C virus infection. Both conserved end residues are trimmed from each CDR3. Each record gives: V gene, J gene, CDR3 protein.

v_call: TRBV19
j_call: TRBJ2-1
cdr3_aa: ASSLTGNSYNEQF

v_call: TRBV4-1
j_call: TRBJ2-3
cdr3_aa: ASSQEEDRLRTTDTQY

v_call: TRBV7-8
j_call: TRBJ1-5
cdr3_aa: ASSATGGGIGNQPQH

v_call: TRBV7-2
j_call: TRBJ2-7
cdr3_aa: ASSVDRDRGSYEQY

v_call: TRBV7-8
j_call: TRBJ2-1
cdr3_aa: ASSLADSGYNEQF

v_call: TRBV5-8
j_call: TRBJ2-7
cdr3_aa: ASSLVGLYYEQY

v_call: TRBV19
j_call: TRBJ2-1
cdr3_aa: ASSSWTGGNEQF

v_call: TRBV28
j_call: TRBJ1-5
cdr3_aa: ASRDWGGGQPQH

v_call: TRBV6-1
j_call: TRBJ1-1
cdr3_aa: ASSYHEGEAF

v_call: TRBV5-6
j_call: TRBJ2-1
cdr3_aa: ASSLGGQVNEQF

v_call: TRBV29-1
j_call: TRBJ2-3
cdr3_aa: SVGPRGSGNTDTQY

v_call: TRBV4-1
j_call: TRBJ1-1
cdr3_aa: ASSQSNGRVNTEAF

v_call: TRBV11-3
j_call: TRBJ2-2
cdr3_aa: ASSPRASRGNTGELF

v_call: TRBV6-1
j_call: TRBJ2-7
cdr3_aa: ASSEGLRGYEQY

v_call: TRBV9
j_call: TRBJ2-3
cdr3_aa: ASSPRPGADTQY

v_call: TRBV7-3
j_call: TRBJ2-3
cdr3_aa: ASSLAGGTDTQY

v_call: TRBV5-1
j_call: TRBJ1-6
cdr3_aa: ASSPTGGDYHSPLH

v_call: TRBV27
j_call: TRBJ2-7
cdr3_aa: ASSLFGTANYEQY

v_call: TRBV27
j_call: TRBJ1-1
cdr3_aa: ASSLHGLTVNTEAF

v_call: TRBV10-2
j_call: TRBJ1-2
cdr3_aa: ASSEGDFWSNV

v_call: TRBV7-9
j_call: TRBJ2-6
cdr3_aa: ASSRNAGVGANVLT

v_call: TRBV7-9
j_call: TRBJ2-3
cdr3_aa: ASSILQGPDTQY

v_call: TRBV27
j_call: TRBJ2-1
cdr3_aa: ASSYQGASSNEQF

v_call: TRBV5-4
j_call: TRBJ2-3
cdr3_aa: ASSTTSGGADTQY